Described below is a single TCR beta chain sequence and its context. Within the sample, other DNA sequences also encode this same CDR3. Libraries were prepared by immunoSEQ multiplex PCR; TCRdb keeps only in-frame clonotypes and omits some of them. The table records 150,000 to 200,000 clones, about 88% of them present only once. This sample stems from a study of blood T cell repertoires in COVID-19. Study-level information: Whether acute or convalescent, the COVID-19 samples came from the United States, Italy and Spain.

The CDR3 length is 14 residues. V gave up 0 bases and J gave up 4 bases; unmatched junction bases: 0. Germline loops: CDR1 SGHRS, CDR2 YFSETQ. The V and J genes are TRBV5-1 and TRBJ2-5; 10 bases align to TRBD2. The sample taken for sequencing was peripheral blood. This receptor was taken from a man aged 60-69 years with active or convalescent COVID-19. The CDR3 is CASSLGLAGETQYF. The DNA of the CDR3 is TGCGCCAGCAGCTTGGGACTAGCGGGAGAGACCCAGTACTTC.